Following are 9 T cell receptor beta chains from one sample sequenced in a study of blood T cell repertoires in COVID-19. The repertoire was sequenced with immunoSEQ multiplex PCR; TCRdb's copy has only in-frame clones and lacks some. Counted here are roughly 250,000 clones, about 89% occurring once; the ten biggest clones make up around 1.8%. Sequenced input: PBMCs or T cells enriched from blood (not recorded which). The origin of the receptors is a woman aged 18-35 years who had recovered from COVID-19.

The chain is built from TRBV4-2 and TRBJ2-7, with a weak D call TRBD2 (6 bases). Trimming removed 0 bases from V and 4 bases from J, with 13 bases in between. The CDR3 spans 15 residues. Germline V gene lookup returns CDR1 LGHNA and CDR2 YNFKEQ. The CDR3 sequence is CASSQDAAGLYEQYF. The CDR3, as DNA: TGTGCCAGCAGCCAAGATGCAGCGGGCCTGTACGAGCAGTACTTC.

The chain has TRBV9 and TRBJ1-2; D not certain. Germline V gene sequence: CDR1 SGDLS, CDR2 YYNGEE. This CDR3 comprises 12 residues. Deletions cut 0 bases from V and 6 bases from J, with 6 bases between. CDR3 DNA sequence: TGTGCCAGCAGCGTAGGTGCGGATGGCTACACCTTC. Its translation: CASSVGADGYTF.

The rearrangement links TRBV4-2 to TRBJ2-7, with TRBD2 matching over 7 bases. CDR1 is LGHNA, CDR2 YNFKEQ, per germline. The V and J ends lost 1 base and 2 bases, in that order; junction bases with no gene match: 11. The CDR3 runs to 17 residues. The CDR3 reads CASSQVGEGLVAYEQYF. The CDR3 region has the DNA TGTGCCAGCAGCCAAGTTGGGGAAGGACTAGTCGCCTACGAGCAGTACTTC.

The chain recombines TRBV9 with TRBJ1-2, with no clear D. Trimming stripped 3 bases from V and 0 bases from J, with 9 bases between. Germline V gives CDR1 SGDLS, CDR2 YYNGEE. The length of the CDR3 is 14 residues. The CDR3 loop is CASSDTRTNYGYTF. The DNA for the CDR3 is TGTGCCAGCAGCGACACGCGGACTAACTATGGCTACACCTTC. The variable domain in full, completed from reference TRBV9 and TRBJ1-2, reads DSGVTQTPKHLITATGQRVTLRCSPRSGDLSVYWYQQSLDQGLQFLIQYYNGEERAKGNILERFSAQQFPDLHSELNLSSLELGDSALYFCASSDTRTNYGYTFGSGTRLTVV.

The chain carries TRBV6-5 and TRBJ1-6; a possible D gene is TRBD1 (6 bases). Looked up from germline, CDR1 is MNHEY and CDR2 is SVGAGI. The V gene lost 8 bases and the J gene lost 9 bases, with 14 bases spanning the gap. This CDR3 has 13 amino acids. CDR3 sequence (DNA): TGTGCCAGCCAGGGGCAGCTATCTTCACCCCTCCACTTT. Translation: CASQGQLSSPLHF.

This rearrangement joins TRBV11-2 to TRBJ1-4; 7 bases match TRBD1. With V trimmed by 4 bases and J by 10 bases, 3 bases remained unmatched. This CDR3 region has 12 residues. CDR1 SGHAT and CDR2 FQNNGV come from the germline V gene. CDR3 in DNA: TGTGCCAGCAGCTCGCGACAGGGAAAACTGTTTTTT. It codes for CASSSRQGKLFF.

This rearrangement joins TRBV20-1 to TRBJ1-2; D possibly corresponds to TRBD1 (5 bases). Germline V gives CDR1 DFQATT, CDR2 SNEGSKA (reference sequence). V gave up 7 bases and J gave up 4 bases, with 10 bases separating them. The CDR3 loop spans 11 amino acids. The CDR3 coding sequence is TGCAGTGGGGAGGGGATCTATGGCTACACCTTC. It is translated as CSGEGIYGYTF.

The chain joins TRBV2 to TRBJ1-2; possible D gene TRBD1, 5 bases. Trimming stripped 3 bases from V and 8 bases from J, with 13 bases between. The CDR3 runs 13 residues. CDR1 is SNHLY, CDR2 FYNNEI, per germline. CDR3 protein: CASSDPGNGGYTF. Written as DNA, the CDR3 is TGTGCCAGCAGTGATCCAGGGAATGGGGGCTACACCTTC.

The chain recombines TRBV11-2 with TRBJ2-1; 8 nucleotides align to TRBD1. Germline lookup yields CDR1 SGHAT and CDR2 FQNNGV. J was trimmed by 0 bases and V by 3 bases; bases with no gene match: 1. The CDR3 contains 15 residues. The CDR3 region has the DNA TGTGCCAGCAGCTTCGGGACAGGCTCCTACAATGAGCAGTTCTTC. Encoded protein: CASSFGTGSYNEQFF.